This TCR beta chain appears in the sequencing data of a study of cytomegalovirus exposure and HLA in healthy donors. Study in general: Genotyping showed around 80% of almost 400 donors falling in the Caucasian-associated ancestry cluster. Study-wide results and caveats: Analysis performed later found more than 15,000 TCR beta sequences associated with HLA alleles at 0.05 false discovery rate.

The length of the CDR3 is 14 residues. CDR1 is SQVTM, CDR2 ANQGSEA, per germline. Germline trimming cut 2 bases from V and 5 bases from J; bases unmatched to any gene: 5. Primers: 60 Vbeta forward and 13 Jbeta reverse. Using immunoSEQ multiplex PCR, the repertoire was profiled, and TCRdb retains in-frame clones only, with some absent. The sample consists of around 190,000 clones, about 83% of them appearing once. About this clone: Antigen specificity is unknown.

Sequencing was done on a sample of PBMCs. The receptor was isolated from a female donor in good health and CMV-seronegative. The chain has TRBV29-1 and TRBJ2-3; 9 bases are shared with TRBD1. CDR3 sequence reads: CSVERTGDKDTQYF. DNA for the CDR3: TGCAGCGTTGAACGGACAGGGGATAAAGATACGCAGTATTTT.